This T cell receptor beta chain came from a study of molecular identifiers for immune sequencing clone quantification. Study-level findings and limits: Clones above 20 RNA copies contained over 97% of effector molecules but under 1% of naive ones.

Sorted inputs of 20,000 to 1,000,000 cells, with 10%, 30% or 50% RNA, yielded naive CD8 libraries. As previously described, bulk TCR libraries were made using listed TCR primers. In TCRdb, the PCR reads were re-called with MiXCR into one record per CDR3 protein. The table records about 65,000 distinct CDR3 sequences, 15% to 20% of them present only once. CDR1 and CDR2 (germline): SEHNR, FQNEAQ (reference sequence). The CDR3 sequence is 17 residues long. V trimming: 3 bases; J trimming: 6 bases; junction bases outside the gene matches: 7. This clonotype was found many times. As yet, its antigen is unknown.

This clonotype was obtained from a human donor in good health. Some libraries in this study had Jurkat cell RNA spiked in. Sequenced: naive CD8+ T cells from blood, with Jurkat cell RNA spiked in. Noted subset: FACS-sorted CD8+CD4-CCR7+CD45RA+ naive T cells. This sequence joins TRBV7-9 and TRBJ2-2, with 13 bases identical to TRBD2. The chain's CDR3 is CASSFLLAGGPAGELFF. CDR3 DNA sequence: TGTGCCAGCAGCTTTCTACTAGCGGGAGGGCCAGCCGGGGAGCTGTTTTTT.